This T cell receptor (beta chain) was recorded in a study of blood T cell repertoires in COVID-19 (TCRdb year 2020). Some background on the complete study: The collaborator samples originated in the United States, Italy and Spain and spanned the acute and convalescent phases of COVID-19. Where available, HLA class I and class II types were obtained from metadata supplied by the sample provider rather than from assay-based typing. The samples were drawn from two sources: the first 160 participants of the ongoing ImmuneRACE study, and about 1,300 subjects contributed by 6 global collaborators. The prospective study material was composed of cDNA or gDNA derived from T cells, B-cell-depleted T cells, or PBMCs. The sample metadata nearly always contained a de-identified subject ID, COVID-19 status, age in years and sex. Deeply sampled blood TCRbeta repertoires from subjects exposed to, actively infected with, or recovered from COVID-19 were included in the dataset. The repertoires were released in a freely available public database meant as a resource for research on the immune response to SARS-CoV-2. The research as a whole found: How much clinical and demographic metadata was included differed by source and by participant, and the metadata was provided uncurated.

The collaborating institutions used their own protocols to collect whole blood in K2EDTA tubes. For TCRbeta analysis, collaborators shipped samples in one of three forms: frozen whole blood, isolated PBMCs, or DNA extracted from either of those sample types. As to this clone: It lacks a known antigen. Nothing much larger sits one base from this clone, and base qualities are not available.

The germline V gene encodes CDR1 SGHRS and CDR2 YFSETQ. Counted from cysteine to phenylalanine, this CDR3 has 14 amino acids. CDR3 DNA only is kept here, 42 bases in frame from base 1. The junction shows trimming of 5 bases on V and 0 bases on J, plus 12 bases between the germline ends. TCRbeta CDR3 regions were amplified from genomic DNA by means of the immunoSEQ Assay, a bias-controlled multiplex PCR. The authors processed their data as follows. The number of nucleated cells in each sample was estimated from the amplification of reference gene primers within the assay. To quantify the absolute abundance of each unique TCRbeta CDR3 rearrangement, sequence reads were collapsed and filtered. For each sample, productive Simpson clonality was calculated by taking the square root of Simpson's diversity index across productive rearrangements. Not all clones reach the TCRdb copy of this immuneACCESS table, which keeps in-frame sequences only. Checked studies attribute under half of the gap to unresolved V genes and leave the rest unexplained. That table is the source of V, J and clone size, and D and trimming were worked out from the DNA. The sample contains approximately 98,000 clones, over 65% of them found a single time. Around 1.9% of the sample is in the top ten clones.

The source of this sequence is a woman aged 35 to 49 with acute or convalescent COVID-19. The sample taken for sequencing was peripheral blood. The chain links TRBV5-1 with TRBJ2-7; a tentative D match to TRBD2 spans 6 bases. The DNA is TGCGCCAGCAGGCCAAGGGACTCCTCCTACGAGCAGTACTTC. This translates into CASRPRDSSYEQYF. With all but the CDR3 taken from the reference TRBV5-1 and TRBJ2-7 genes, the full variable domain is: KAGVTQTPRYLIKTRGQQVTLSCSPISGHRSVSWYQQTPGQGLQFLFEYFSETQRNKGNFPGRFSGRQFSNSRSEMNVSTLELGDSALYLCASRPRDSSYEQYFGPGTRLTVT.